Below are 30 T cell receptor beta chains sequenced from a single sample in a study of PD-1 and CTLA-4 blockade in melanoma. TCRdb's table, derived via immunoSEQ multiplex PCR, lists solely in-frame clones and lacks some. The sample has tens of thousands of clones, 88% seen once. The material sequenced was CD8+ T cells from peripheral blood, taken before anti-PD-1 treatment. These receptors were taken from a human donor with melanoma.

The rearrangement joins TRBV3-1 (or the pseudogene TRBV3-2) to TRBJ1-1; 10 bases match TRBD1. The CDR3 has 15 amino acids. The V segment lost 3 bases and the J segment 5 bases; nucleotides outside the gene matches: 6. Germline values: CDR1 LGHDT, CDR2 YNNKEL (reference sequence). CDR3 loop: CASSQNRDRGTEAFF. DNA for the CDR3: TGTGCCAGCAGCCAGAACCGGGACAGGGGAACTGAAGCTTTCTTT.

The chain has TRBV5-4 and TRBJ1-1, with D maybe TRBD1 (6 bases). V lost 0 bases and J lost 4, with 13 bases in between. CDR1 is SGHNT and CDR2 is YYREEE in the germline V gene (reference sequence). The CDR3 is made up of 15 amino acids. The CDR3 sequence is CASSLGMGGGTEAFF. The CDR3 bases are TGTGCCAGCAGCTTGGGTATGGGGGGCGGCACTGAAGCTTTCTTT. Drawing the rest from reference TRBV5-4 and TRBJ1-1, the complete variable domain is ETGVTQSPTHLIKTRGQQVTLRCSSQSGHNTVSWYQQALGQGPQFIFQYYREEENGRGNFPPRFSGLQFPNYSSELNVNALELDDSALYLCASSLGMGGGTEAFFGQGTRLTVV.

This clone was seen a handful of times. V is TRBV19 and J is TRBJ2-1, with 9 bases identical to TRBD2. Germline-derived CDR1 and CDR2 are LNHDA and SQIVND (reference sequence). V shed 5 bases, J shed 4 bases, and the junction held 6 bases outside the gene matches. The CDR3 has 15 amino acids. The CDR3 nucleotides read TGTGCCAGTAGTCTTCTTAGCGGGGGTTACAATGAGCAGTTCTTC. It codes for CASSLLSGGYNEQFF. Full variable domain (missing parts from reference TRBV19 and TRBJ2-1): DGGITQSPKYLFRKEGQNVTLSCEQNLNHDAMYWYRQDPGQGLRLIYYSQIVNDFQKGDIAEGYSVSREKKESFPLTVTSAQKNPTAFYLCASSLLSGGYNEQFFGPGTRLTVL.

The chain recombines TRBV4-1 with TRBJ1-6, with D uncertain. Trimming stripped 0 bases from V and 8 bases from J, with 17 bases between. The CDR3 sequence is 17 residues long. CDR1 is MGHRA, CDR2 YSYEKL, per germline. CDR3 residues: CASSQELLNSPDSPLHF. DNA for the CDR3: TGCGCCAGCAGCCAAGAACTCCTCAATAGTCCCGATTCACCCCTCCACTTT.

The J gene is TRBJ1-6, the V gene TRBV6-2 or TRBV6-3, with D perhaps TRBD1 (6 bases). CDR1 MNHEY and CDR2 SVGEGT come from the germline V gene. CDR3 size: 14 residues. Trimming shortened V by 6 bases and J by 10 bases, and 16 bases separated the two germline ends. Here the CDR3 DNA reads TGTGCCAGCAGCCCTACAGGGACTGGGTCACCCCTCCACTTT. Amino acids: CASSPTGTGSPLHF.

This chain joins TRBV6-2 or TRBV6-3 and TRBJ2-5, with D possibly matching TRBD2 (5 bases). V shed 2 bases and J shed 2 bases, with 15 bases lying between them. The CDR3 spans 16 residues. CDR1 is MNHEY, CDR2 SVGEGT, per germline. CDR3 amino acids: CASSYEASEAQETQYF. The CDR3 DNA reads TGTGCCAGCAGTTACGAGGCCTCGGAGGCGCAAGAGACCCAGTACTTC.

The chain is built from TRBV6-2 or TRBV6-3 and TRBJ2-1; TRBD2 is a possible D gene (7 bases). The CDR3 is 14 residues long. The V and J ends lost 3 bases and 7 bases respectively, with 13 bases between them. Germline-derived CDR1 and CDR2 are MNHEY and SVGEGT. The CDR3 DNA sequence: TGTGCCAGCAGTTATGGGGGGGCCCAAAATGAGCAGTTCTTC. Translating gives CASSYGGAQNEQFF.

The V gene is TRBV29-1, the J gene TRBJ2-1; D remains unclear. The ends were cut back, 8 bases at V and 5 bases at J, with 10 bases in the middle. The CDR3 covers 11 residues. Germline lookup yields CDR1 SQVTM and CDR2 ANQGSEA. The CDR3, as DNA: TGCAGCCTCAAGGGAAACAATGAGCAGTTCTTC. Encoded protein: CSLKGNNEQFF.

The chain employs TRBV19 and TRBJ1-1; a possible D gene is TRBD1 (6 bases). V lost 3 bases, J lost 6 bases, and 11 bases lay in between. The CDR3 runs to 13 residues. CDR1 and CDR2 from the germline V gene are LNHDA and SQIVND (reference sequence). CDR3 region: CASSIIGGAEAFF. The CDR3 nucleotides are TGTGCCAGTAGTATCATAGGGGGGGCTGAAGCTTTCTTT.

The V gene is TRBV2, the J gene TRBJ1-5; D unclear. This CDR3 has 16 residues. V was shortened by 3 bases and J by 3 bases, with 15 bases between the two germline ends. Germline CDR1 is SNHLY and CDR2 is FYNNEI. DNA of the CDR3: TGTGCCAGCAGTGACAGGACTCGAGCCTACAATCAGCCCCAGCATTTT. Translated, it gives CASSDRTRAYNQPQHF.

J is TRBJ2-5 and V is TRBV9; 16 bases are a match to TRBD2. Germline lookup yields CDR1 SGDLS and CDR2 YYNGEE. V shed 4 bases, J shed 5 bases, and the junction held 2 bases outside the gene matches. The CDR3 runs 15 residues. Here the CDR3 DNA reads TGTGCCAGCAGCCCGGGACTAGCGGGAGGGGAGACCCAGTACTTC. The encoded protein is CASSPGLAGGETQYF.

This chain connects TRBV5-6 to TRBJ1-2; 8 bases align to TRBD1. The CDR3 length is 14 residues. CDR1 is SGHDT and CDR2 is YYEEEE in the germline V gene. V shed 4 bases and J 1 base; nucleotides not matched to a gene: 3. The CDR3 reads CASSATGVNYGYTF. CDR3 bases: TGTGCCAGCAGCGCGACAGGGGTTAACTATGGCTACACCTTC.

A few counts support this clone. The J gene is TRBJ1-5, the V gene TRBV5-4; 11 positions match TRBD1. This CDR3 is 16 amino acids long. V was clipped by 5 bases and J by 3 bases; unmatched bases: 7. Germline CDR1 reads SGHNT; CDR2 reads YYREEE (reference sequence). The CDR3 sequence is CASRRPGQGDNQPQHF. In nucleotides, the CDR3 is TGTGCCAGCAGGCGACCGGGACAGGGGGACAATCAGCCCCAGCATTTT.

The chain carries TRBV5-1 and TRBJ1-1, with a possible D match to TRBD1 (5 bases). The CDR3 extends over 15 amino acids. From germline, CDR1 is SGHRS and CDR2 YFSETQ. V was shortened by 6 bases and J by 0 bases, with 15 bases between the two germline ends. In DNA form, the CDR3 reads TGCGCCAGCAATCCGGGACGGATTATGAACACTGAAGCTTTCTTT. Translation: CASNPGRIMNTEAFF.

This clone was detected once. This chain joins TRBV28 and TRBJ1-1; D is uncertain. The CDR3 contains 14 residues. V dropped 4 bases and J dropped 5 bases, with 14 bases sitting between them. CDR1 and CDR2 from the germline V gene are MDHEN and SYDVKM. The chain's CDR3 is CASSSDWEWTEAFF. CDR3 in DNA: TGTGCCAGCAGTTCGGACTGGGAATGGACTGAAGCTTTCTTT.

The chain has TRBV29-1 and TRBJ1-4; D gene uncertain. The CDR3 length is 12 residues. V lost 3 bases, J lost 5 bases, and 7 bases lay in between. Germline CDR1 is SQVTM and CDR2 is ANQGSEA. CDR3 DNA sequence: TGCAGCGTTGAGGAAGGGAATGAAAAACTGTTTTTT. This translates into CSVEEGNEKLFF.

The V call is TRBV5-4, the J call TRBJ2-5; 8 nucleotides match TRBD2. The CDR3 runs 13 residues. CDR1 is SGHNT and CDR2 is YYREEE in the germline V gene (reference sequence). CDR3 DNA sequence: TGTGCGTCGACGGGAGGGGATGGGGAGACCCAGTACTTC. Translating it yields CASTGGDGETQYF.

The chain has TRBV7-9 and TRBJ1-2; D remains unclear. CDR3 length: 13 amino acids. The V end lost 2 bases, the J end lost 2 bases, and 6 bases lay between the germline ends. The germline V gene has CDR1 SEHNR and CDR2 FQNEAQ (reference sequence). CDR3 loop: CASSLPQNYGYTF. The DNA for the CDR3 is TGTGCCAGCAGCTTACCCCAGAACTATGGCTACACCTTC.

V and J are TRBV7-9 and TRBJ2-7; D gene uncertain. Trimming left V 2 bases short and J 3 bases short, with 11 bases between. CDR3 length: 14 residues. Germline V gives CDR1 SEHNR, CDR2 FQNEAQ (reference sequence). The CDR3 nucleotides read TGTGCCAGCAGCTTACTTTCGAAGGGCTACGAGCAGTACTTC. Its translation: CASSLLSKGYEQYF.

The table lists this clone with a count of one. The chain uses TRBV27 and TRBJ2-7; tentative D call: TRBD1 (7 bases). The ends were cut back, 0 bases at V and 3 bases at J, with 15 bases in the middle. Germline values: CDR1 MNHEY, CDR2 SMNVEV (reference sequence). CDR3 length: 16 amino acids. This CDR3 reads CASSLSEGDSHYEQYF. The DNA for the CDR3 is TGTGCCAGCAGTTTATCGGAGGGGGACAGTCACTACGAGCAGTACTTC.

In the case of this clone: Other DNA sequences of this sample code for an identical CDR3. The V call is TRBV25-1, the J call TRBJ2-7; no firm D call. Germline V lookup: CDR1 MGHDK, CDR2 SYGVNS. The CDR3 is 10 residues long. The V end lost 10 bases, the J end lost 3 bases, and 7 bases lay between the germline ends. CDR3 amino acids: CATQSYEQYF. The CDR3 bases are TGTGCCACCCAGAGCTACGAGCAGTACTTC.

The chain joins TRBV2 to TRBJ1-1; D gene ambiguous. Trimming took 6 bases from V and 1 from J, leaving 12 bases between them. The germline V gene encodes CDR1 SNHLY and CDR2 FYNNEI. CDR3 length: 14 residues. CDR3 DNA: TGTGCCAGCAGGGAACCAGGCGAGAACACTGAAGCTTTCTTT. Protein product: CASREPGENTEAFF.

This clone was seen a single time. The chain is built from TRBV6-2 or TRBV6-3 and TRBJ1-1; no clear D gene. In germline, CDR1 is MNHEY, CDR2 SVGEGT. This CDR3 is built from 14 residues. With 0 bases removed from V and 6 bases from J, the gap between germline ends came to 11 bases. The CDR3 is CASSYSVSIPEAFF. Written as DNA, the CDR3 is TGTGCCAGCAGTTACTCAGTCAGTATCCCTGAAGCTTTCTTT.

The chain recombines TRBV7-8 with TRBJ2-6; 12 bases agree with TRBD2. Germline CDR1 SGHVS, CDR2 FQNEAQ. The CDR3 length is 19 residues. Trimming took 3 bases from V and 0 from J; bases not matched to a gene: 6. The DNA of the CDR3 is TGTGCCAGCAGCTTTGGACTAGCGGGGCTCCGCTCTGGGGCCAACGTCCTGACTTTC. It translates to CASSFGLAGLRSGANVLTF.

Here the CDR3 reads CASSGQGGYGYTF. The CDR3 coding sequence is TGTGCCAGCAGCGGACAGGGGGGCTATGGCTACACCTTC. The V and J genes are TRBV28 and TRBJ1-2, with TRBD1 identical over 10 bases. The CDR3 totals 13 residues. Germline CDR1 reads MDHEN; CDR2 reads SYDVKM. V lost 6 bases, J lost 4 bases, and 2 bases stayed unmatched.

The V and J genes are TRBV3-1 (or the pseudogene TRBV3-2) and TRBJ2-1; D may be TRBD2 (6 bases). The CDR3 runs to 14 residues. Germline V gives CDR1 LGHDT, CDR2 YNNKEL (reference sequence). V was shortened by 4 bases and J by 7 bases, with 14 bases between the two germline ends. In DNA, the CDR3 is TGTGCCAGCAGCCCCCAAGTTCTAGCGAATGAGCAGTTCTTC. Translation: CASSPQVLANEQFF.

This chain links TRBV4-2 with TRBJ1-1; D gene uncertain. This CDR3 has 16 residues. The V gene's germline CDR1 is LGHNA and CDR2 YNFKEQ. The V end lost 0 bases, the J end lost 3 bases, and 14 bases lay between the germline ends. The CDR3 DNA sequence: TGTGCCAGCAGCCAAGAAATGGGAACCAGATACACTGAAGCTTTCTTT. This codes for CASSQEMGTRYTEAFF.

This chain uses TRBV9 with TRBJ2-7; the D is unclear. Per the germline V gene, CDR1 is SGDLS and CDR2 is YYNGEE. The V end lost 0 bases, the J end lost 3 bases, and 10 bases lay between the germline ends. The CDR3 covers 14 residues. The CDR3 nucleotides are TGTGCCAGCAGCGTAGGGGCCGGCAGCTACGAGCAGTACTTC. This encodes CASSVGAGSYEQYF.

This chain connects TRBV7-9 to TRBJ2-5, with D uncertain. The CDR3 sequence is 14 residues long. Germline loops: CDR1 SEHNR, CDR2 FQNEAQ (reference sequence). Trimming took off 1 base at V and 2 bases at J, with 8 bases between the two ends. CDR3 residues: CASSLGWQQETQYF. The CDR3 coding sequence is TGTGCCAGCAGCTTAGGTTGGCAGCAAGAGACCCAGTACTTC.

The J gene is TRBJ1-5, the V gene TRBV9; 7 bases align to TRBD1. Germline CDR1 and CDR2: SGDLS and YYNGEE. The CDR3 runs 14 residues. V trimming: 4 bases; J trimming: 5 bases; junction bases outside the gene matches: 6. CDR3 sequence: CASSITGEDQPQHF. In DNA form, the CDR3 reads TGTGCCAGCAGCATCACAGGGGAGGATCAGCCCCAGCATTTT.